This is a list of T cell receptor beta chains from one sample in a study of a mutant IDH1 vaccine in newly diagnosed glioma. Generated by immunoSEQ multiplex PCR, the TCRdb table keeps only in-frame clones and is missing some. The sample lists roughly 25,000 clones, around 76% occurring once. For these receptors, no antigen is known. Sequencing was performed on PBMCs, taken from a glioma patient whose treatment included an IDH1 peptide vaccine. These receptors came from a man in his forties with glioma. Some clones in this sample may be carry-over from other donors' samples. Each CDR3 is given with its conserved first and last residue. The order of the fields is CDR3 protein, CDR3 DNA, V gene, J gene, D gene, clone size. D genes are given only for firm matches. Expanded clones get a size class; other rows say once, few or many, or leave the size out.

CDR3 protein: CASSSHSKGVYEQYF
CDR3 DNA: TGTGCCAGCAGTTCCCACTCCAAGGGAGTCTACGAGCAGTACTTC
V gene: TRBV28
J gene: TRBJ2-7
D gene: -
clone size: -

CDR3 protein: CASSKGGQAYLMNTEAFF
CDR3 DNA: TGCGCCAGCAGCAAAGGTGGTCAGGCCTACCTTATGAACACTGAAGCTTTCTTT
V gene: TRBV4-1
J gene: TRBJ1-1
D gene: -
clone size: -

CDR3 protein: CASSYSTGTIHYEQYF
CDR3 DNA: TGTGCCAGCAGTTACTCGACCGGGACGATCCACTACGAGCAGTACTTC
V gene: TRBV6-6
J gene: TRBJ2-7
D gene: -
clone size: -

CDR3 protein: CASSPGGQPNTEAFF
CDR3 DNA: TGTGCCAGCAGCCCCGGCGGACAGCCGAACACTGAAGCTTTCTTT
V gene: TRBV5-8
J gene: TRBJ1-1
D gene: -
clone size: -

CDR3 protein: CASSPTGGQYNEQFF
CDR3 DNA: TGCGCCAGCAGCCCCACAGGGGGGCAGTACAATGAGCAGTTCTTC
V gene: TRBV4-3
J gene: TRBJ2-1
D gene: TRBD1
clone size: -

CDR3 protein: CASSFGQGEVTEAFF
CDR3 DNA: TGTGCCAGCAGTTTCGGACAGGGGGAGGTCACTGAAGCTTTCTTT
V gene: TRBV2
J gene: TRBJ1-1
D gene: TRBD1
clone size: once

CDR3 protein: CASSQTSGGQDTQYF
CDR3 DNA: TGTGCCAGCAGCCAGACTAGCGGGGGGCAAGATACGCAGTATTTT
V gene: TRBV4-2
J gene: TRBJ2-3
D gene: TRBD2
clone size: -

CDR3 protein: CASSNDWGSQPQHF
CDR3 DNA: TGTGCCAGCAGCAATGACTGGGGCAGTCAGCCCCAGCATTTT
V gene: TRBV9
J gene: TRBJ1-5
D gene: -
clone size: -

CDR3 protein: CSVGQGAGNEQYF
CDR3 DNA: TGCAGCGTGGGACAGGGGGCGGGGAACGAGCAGTACTTC
V gene: TRBV29-1
J gene: TRBJ2-7
D gene: TRBD1
clone size: -

CDR3 protein: CASSPISSGNTIYF
CDR3 DNA: TGTGCCAGCAGTCCCATAAGCTCTGGAAACACCATATATTTT
V gene: TRBV25-1
J gene: TRBJ1-3
D gene: -
clone size: -

CDR3 protein: CASSQTETQYF
CDR3 DNA: TGTGCCAGCAGCCAGACAGAGACCCAGTACTTC
V gene: TRBV7-2
J gene: TRBJ2-5
D gene: -
clone size: -

CDR3 protein: CASSDSSDYGYTF
CDR3 DNA: TGTGCCAGCAGTGACAGCTCCGACTATGGCTACACCTTC
V gene: TRBV7-6
J gene: TRBJ1-2
D gene: -
clone size: -

CDR3 protein: CASSLHPQGGNQPQHF
CDR3 DNA: TGTGCCAGCAGCTTGCATCCCCAAGGCGGCAATCAGCCCCAGCATTTT
V gene: TRBV5-6
J gene: TRBJ1-5
D gene: -
clone size: -

CDR3 protein: CASSLGVQRGATYEQYF
CDR3 DNA: TGTGCCAGCAGCTTAGGGGTCCAGCGGGGGGCAACCTACGAGCAGTACTTC
V gene: TRBV11-2
J gene: TRBJ2-7
D gene: TRBD2
clone size: -

CDR3 protein: CASSVISGGATETQYF
CDR3 DNA: TGTGCCAGCAGCGTAATAAGCGGGGGGGCAACGGAGACCCAGTACTTC
V gene: TRBV7-6
J gene: TRBJ2-5
D gene: TRBD2
clone size: few

CDR3 protein: CASSIYLFQETQYF
CDR3 DNA: TGTGCCAGTAGTATCTACCTGTTCCAAGAGACCCAGTACTTC
V gene: TRBV19
J gene: TRBJ2-5
D gene: -
clone size: -

CDR3 protein: CAWSVPRQLNQPQHF
CDR3 DNA: TGTGCCTGGAGTGTACCGCGGCAGCTCAATCAGCCCCAGCATTTT
V gene: TRBV30
J gene: TRBJ1-5
D gene: -
clone size: -

CDR3 protein: CASSPRFGRESTEAFF
CDR3 DNA: TGTGCCAGCAGCCCCCGTTTTGGACGAGAGAGCACTGAAGCTTTCTTT
V gene: TRBV5-4
J gene: TRBJ1-1
D gene: -
clone size: few

CDR3 protein: CASSQDRIARTGELFF
CDR3 DNA: TGCGCCAGCAGCCAAGATCGGATCGCCCGAACCGGGGAGCTGTTTTTT
V gene: TRBV4-1
J gene: TRBJ2-2
D gene: -
clone size: -

CDR3 protein: CASSYGGANTGELFF
CDR3 DNA: TGTGCCAGCAGCTACGGGGGAGCGAACACCGGGGAGCTGTTTTTT
V gene: TRBV5-6
J gene: TRBJ2-2
D gene: -
clone size: -

CDR3 protein: CASSYSGGGSGNTIYF
CDR3 DNA: TGTGCCAGCAGTTACTCCGGCGGCGGCTCTGGAAACACCATATATTTT
V gene: TRBV6-6
J gene: TRBJ1-3
D gene: -
clone size: -

CDR3 protein: CASSQPGELTYEQYF
CDR3 DNA: TGTGCCAGCAGCCAGCCAGGTGAGCTTACCTACGAGCAGTACTTC
V gene: TRBV7-9
J gene: TRBJ2-7
D gene: -
clone size: once

CDR3 protein: CASRYDWTTEAFF
CDR3 DNA: TGTGCCAGCAGATACGACTGGACCACTGAAGCTTTCTTT
V gene: TRBV6-5
J gene: TRBJ1-1
D gene: -
clone size: few

CDR3 protein: CASSNRQGRRNQPQHF
CDR3 DNA: TGTGCCAGTAGTAACCGACAGGGGCGGAGGAATCAGCCCCAGCATTTT
V gene: TRBV19
J gene: TRBJ1-5
D gene: TRBD1
clone size: -

CDR3 protein: CATSKDRGRGAFF
CDR3 DNA: TGTGCCACCAGCAAAGACAGGGGGCGCGGAGCTTTCTTT
V gene: TRBV15
J gene: TRBJ1-1
D gene: TRBD1
clone size: -

CDR3 protein: CASGLGQGNGYTF
CDR3 DNA: TGTGCTAGTGGTTTGGGACAGGGGAATGGCTACACCTTC
V gene: TRBV12-5
J gene: TRBJ1-2
D gene: TRBD1
clone size: -

CDR3 protein: CASSSTDSNQPQHF
CDR3 DNA: TGTGCCAGCAGCTCAACGGACAGTAATCAGCCCCAGCATTTT
V gene: TRBV7-9
J gene: TRBJ1-5
D gene: -
clone size: once

CDR3 protein: CASGTPRGTSTDTQYF
CDR3 DNA: TGTGCCAGTGGTACCCCTCGCGGGACTTCCACAGATACGCAGTATTTT
V gene: TRBV19
J gene: TRBJ2-3
D gene: -
clone size: once

CDR3 protein: CASSYSAQGVVEQYF
CDR3 DNA: TGTGCCAGCAGTTACTCGGCGCAGGGAGTTGTAGAGCAGTACTTC
V gene: TRBV6-6
J gene: TRBJ2-7
D gene: -
clone size: -

CDR3 protein: CASSLPLDRPGSSEAFF
CDR3 DNA: TGTGCCAGCAGCTTACCTCTAGACAGGCCGGGGTCTAGTGAAGCTTTCTTT
V gene: TRBV7-9
J gene: TRBJ1-1
D gene: -
clone size: -

CDR3 protein: CASSLQGGGRGDTQYF
CDR3 DNA: TGTGCCAGCAGTTTACAAGGCGGGGGGCGCGGAGATACGCAGTATTTT
V gene: TRBV27
J gene: TRBJ2-3
D gene: TRBD2
clone size: -

CDR3 protein: CASSPDRVGDEQFF
CDR3 DNA: TGTGCCAGCAGCCCGGACAGGGTGGGAGATGAGCAGTTCTTC
V gene: TRBV7-9
J gene: TRBJ2-1
D gene: TRBD1
clone size: -

CDR3 protein: CASSLAAPGQGPNEAFF
CDR3 DNA: TGTGCCAGCAGCTTGGCGGCCCCCGGGCAGGGGCCAAATGAAGCTTTCTTT
V gene: TRBV5-5
J gene: TRBJ1-1
D gene: -
clone size: -

CDR3 protein: CAISPGQGAFNSPLHF
CDR3 DNA: TGTGCCATCAGTCCGGGACAGGGGGCTTTTAATTCACCCCTCCACTTT
V gene: TRBV10-3
J gene: TRBJ1-6
D gene: TRBD1
clone size: -

CDR3 protein: CASSLGHSSSYEQYF
CDR3 DNA: TGCGCCAGCAGCCTGGGACATTCTAGCTCCTACGAGCAGTACTTC
V gene: TRBV4-1
J gene: TRBJ2-7
D gene: -
clone size: -

CDR3 protein: CASRERVVINTEAFF
CDR3 DNA: TGTGCCAGCAGGGAACGGGTTGTCATCAACACTGAAGCTTTCTTT
V gene: TRBV6-6
J gene: TRBJ1-1
D gene: -
clone size: -

CDR3 protein: CASNSEASYNEQFF
CDR3 DNA: TGTGCCAGCAATTCCGAGGCCTCCTACAATGAGCAGTTCTTC
V gene: TRBV6-5
J gene: TRBJ2-1
D gene: -
clone size: -

CDR3 protein: CASRPDRGTEAFF
CDR3 DNA: TGTGCCAGCAGACCAGACAGAGGGACTGAAGCTTTCTTT
V gene: TRBV6-5
J gene: TRBJ1-1
D gene: -
clone size: -

CDR3 protein: CASSDMGGGNTEAFF
CDR3 DNA: TGTGCCAGCTCAGATATGGGCGGAGGGAACACTGAAGCTTTCTTT
V gene: TRBV18
J gene: TRBJ1-1
D gene: -
clone size: -

CDR3 protein: CAWSVRVGTNYGYTF
CDR3 DNA: TGTGCCTGGAGTGTAAGAGTCGGCACTAACTATGGCTACACCTTC
V gene: TRBV30
J gene: TRBJ1-2
D gene: -
clone size: once

CDR3 protein: CASSLTGGSDTQYF
CDR3 DNA: TGTGCCAGCAGCTTAACAGGGGGCTCAGATACGCAGTATTTT
V gene: TRBV5-6
J gene: TRBJ2-3
D gene: TRBD1
clone size: few

CDR3 protein: CAWSARLYGYTF
CDR3 DNA: TGTGCCTGGAGTGCTAGACTCTATGGCTACACCTTC
V gene: TRBV30
J gene: TRBJ1-2
D gene: -
clone size: -

CDR3 protein: CASSVAEIGQETQYF
CDR3 DNA: TGTGCCAGCAGCGTAGCCGAGATAGGTCAAGAGACCCAGTACTTC
V gene: TRBV9
J gene: TRBJ2-5
D gene: -
clone size: -

CDR3 protein: CASSLAPEKVGWQPQHF
CDR3 DNA: TGTGCCAGCAGCTTAGCGCCGGAGAAAGTGGGGTGGCAGCCCCAGCATTTT
V gene: TRBV7-8
J gene: TRBJ1-5
D gene: -
clone size: -

CDR3 protein: CASSYSLSDTQYF
CDR3 DNA: TGTGCCAGCAGTTATTCTCTATCAGATACGCAGTATTTT
V gene: TRBV6-5
J gene: TRBJ2-3
D gene: -
clone size: few

CDR3 protein: CAWSVVSEQYF
CDR3 DNA: TGTGCCTGGAGTGTAGTCTCCGAGCAGTACTTC
V gene: TRBV30
J gene: TRBJ2-7
D gene: -
clone size: -

CDR3 protein: CASRKEGIPYGYTF
CDR3 DNA: TGTGCCAGCAGGAAAGAAGGGATTCCATATGGCTACACCTTC
V gene: TRBV6-6
J gene: TRBJ1-2
D gene: -
clone size: -

CDR3 protein: CASSLMGQGGGTDTQYF
CDR3 DNA: TGTGCCAGCAGCCTCATGGGACAGGGTGGGGGCACAGATACGCAGTATTTT
V gene: TRBV5-6
J gene: TRBJ2-3
D gene: TRBD1
clone size: -

CDR3 protein: CASSLGTVYGYTF
CDR3 DNA: TGTGCCAGCAGCTTGGGGACGGTATATGGCTACACCTTC
V gene: TRBV5-6
J gene: TRBJ1-2
D gene: -
clone size: -

CDR3 protein: CASSHQAGYEQYF
CDR3 DNA: TGTGCTAGCAGCCATCAGGCGGGCTACGAGCAGTACTTC
V gene: TRBV7-7
J gene: TRBJ2-7
D gene: -
clone size: -

CDR3 protein: CASRSGGGTDTQYF
CDR3 DNA: TGTGCCAGCCGGAGCGGGGGGGGCACAGATACGCAGTATTTT
V gene: TRBV6-1
J gene: TRBJ2-3
D gene: TRBD2
clone size: -

CDR3 protein: CASRATLNTEAFF
CDR3 DNA: TGCGCCAGCAGGGCGACACTCAACACTGAAGCTTTCTTT
V gene: TRBV10-1
J gene: TRBJ1-1
D gene: -
clone size: -

CDR3 protein: CSVTEDRYEQYF
CDR3 DNA: TGCAGCGTGACCGAGGACAGGTACGAGCAGTACTTC
V gene: TRBV29-1
J gene: TRBJ2-7
D gene: TRBD1
clone size: once

CDR3 protein: CASSEDSIGRSTEAFF
CDR3 DNA: TGCGCCAGCAGCGAGGACAGTATAGGGAGGAGCACTGAAGCTTTCTTT
V gene: TRBV10-1
J gene: TRBJ1-1
D gene: -
clone size: few